This T cell receptor beta chain came from a study of T cell clonotyping in hematopoietic cell transplantation. This clone was observed a handful of times. Its cognate antigen is unknown. Regarding the study as a whole: Graft donor and pretransplant recipient Inverse Simpson Index values predicted broader posttransplant TCR diversity.

The CDR3 consists of 11 residues. Per germline, CDR1 DFQATT and CDR2 SNEGSKA (reference sequence). V was cut by 5 bases and J by 7 bases, with 11 bases left in between. Sequencing was performed with immunoSEQ multiplex PCR; in TCRdb, only in-frame clones are kept and a portion is missing. Seen here are about 12,000 clones, around 49% observed once, and the top ten hold around 9.9%. The specimen was peripheral blood mononuclear cells. The source of this sequence is a man in his fifties or sixties in good health. Some clones in this sample may be carry-over from other donors' samples. The rearrangement uses TRBV20-1 and TRBJ1-2; tentatively, D is TRBD1 (5 bases). This CDR3 is CSAYQGLGYTF. DNA for the CDR3: TGCAGTGCTTACCAGGGCCTTGGCTACACCTTC.